This is a list of T cell receptor beta chains from one sample in a study of regulatory T cells in long-lasting Graves disease. In TCRdb, the multiplex PCR reads were re-called with MiXCR into one record per CDR3 protein. The sample carries roughly 260,000 distinct CDR3 sequences, about 17% recorded once. These same data were also listed under a study on T cells in Graves' hyperthyroidism and ophthalmopathy.

The sequencing here drew on peripheral blood mononuclear cells (PBMCs), taken at new diagnosis, from a patient treated with antithyroid drugs. The receptor source for this set is a woman in her 30s with Graves disease. Both conserved end residues are part of each CDR3. Some rows mark clone size as missing; the rest say once, few, many or name a class of expanded clone.

15	few	TRBV6-2/TRBV6-3	TRBJ2-3	CASSLDGAAADTQYF
11	-	TRBV5-1	TRBJ1-2	CASSPLGGKNF
13	many	TRBV11-2	TRBJ1-2	CASSLDGRGGYTF
15	many	TRBV20-1	TRBJ2-7	CSAPSTRAASYEQYF
16	many	TRBV15	TRBJ1-3	CATSREGDRPGNTIYF
15	many	TRBV10-3	TRBJ1-1	CASTRRGASGTEAFF
11	-	TRBV5-1	TRBJ2-7	CASSSHYEQYF
17	many	TRBV7-6	TRBJ1-2	CASSVRQGIRNNDGYTF
18	-	TRBV11-2	TRBJ2-5	CASSLLGLAGGLQETQYF
14	many	TRBV11-2	TRBJ1-6	CASSSSTGFSPLHF
15	-	TRBV7-2	TRBJ2-1	CASSLQAGDYNEQFF
13	many	TRBV3-1	TRBJ2-1	CASSQGPANEQFF
15	many	TRBV6-5	TRBJ2-3	CASSYSGTGTDTQYF
16	many	TRBV11-2	TRBJ2-4	CASSSYYGQARNIQYF
17	many	TRBV13	TRBJ2-4	CASSNLGPRVAKNIQYF
13	many	TRBV2	TRBJ2-1	CASSGGAGDEQFF
14	many	TRBV10-2	TRBJ2-7	CASSDGFFVYEQYF
14	-	TRBV20-1	TRBJ1-2	CSAIPGQGLGGYTF
11	-	TRBV6-1	TRBJ2-7	CASTQVHEQYF
15	many	TRBV2	TRBJ1-2	CASRDGQGALKGYTF
13	-	TRBV30	TRBJ1-3	CAWSTDGGNTMYF
15	few	TRBV12-3/TRBV12-4	TRBJ2-2	CASSTDLGLTGELFF
14	many	TRBV3-1	TRBJ1-1	CASSQPGPNTEAFF
18	many	TRBV4-1	TRBJ2-1	CASSQAPPGTGDQNEQFF
14	many	TRBV6-1	TRBJ1-4	CASRGTGLREKLFF
14	many	TRBV6-1	TRBJ2-7	CASSADRRSYEQYF
14	-	TRBV10-3	TRBJ2-2	CAIRLGGETGELFF
15	many	TRBV6-9	TRBJ2-7	CASSYSAGGTYEQYF
16	many	TRBV6-1	TRBJ2-1	CASRRRQTSSYNEQFF
14	-	TRBV13	TRBJ2-1	CASSLGQGASEQFF
12	-	TRBV14	TRBJ2-5	CASSQSIVPQYF
14	many	TRBV2	TRBJ1-3	CASTPGRSGNTIYF